This TCR beta chain was observed in a study of T cell responses to AZD1222 COVID-19 vaccine. Broader study findings: All repertoire sampling was performed exclusively after the peak T cell response. Regions 160-218 and 743-854 dominated among vaccine-associated CD4 TCRs spanning spike. Donors were largely white British and mainly female; clonal diversity was possibly underestimated. Per reports, nearly half of all spike-specific TCRs target regions that are unmutated in variants.

The repertoire was sequenced with immunoSEQ multiplex PCR; TCRdb's copy has only in-frame clones and lacks some. The sample carries about 55,000 clones, roughly 90% recorded once. Concerning this clone: Its antigen is unidentified.

Germline-derived CDR1 and CDR2 are MDHEN and SYDVKM. CDR3 size: 15 residues. V was pared by 3 bases and J by 3 bases, with 7 bases of the junction left unmatched. The chain links TRBV28 to TRBJ2-7; 8 bases are a match to TRBD2. The sequence was collected from an adult in good health. The starting material was peripheral blood, obtained on day 0 of AZD1222 vaccination. The CDR3 DNA sequence: TGTGCCAGCAGTTTTTCTCGGACTAGCAGCTACGAGCAGTACTTC. This sequence encodes CASSFSRTSSYEQYF. Full variable domain (missing parts from reference TRBV28 and TRBJ2-7): DVKVTQSSRYLVKRTGEKVFLECVQDMDHENMFWYRQDPGLGLRLIYFSYDVKMKEKGDIPEGYSVSREKKERFSLILESASTNQTSMYLCASSFSRTSSYEQYFGPGTRLTVT.